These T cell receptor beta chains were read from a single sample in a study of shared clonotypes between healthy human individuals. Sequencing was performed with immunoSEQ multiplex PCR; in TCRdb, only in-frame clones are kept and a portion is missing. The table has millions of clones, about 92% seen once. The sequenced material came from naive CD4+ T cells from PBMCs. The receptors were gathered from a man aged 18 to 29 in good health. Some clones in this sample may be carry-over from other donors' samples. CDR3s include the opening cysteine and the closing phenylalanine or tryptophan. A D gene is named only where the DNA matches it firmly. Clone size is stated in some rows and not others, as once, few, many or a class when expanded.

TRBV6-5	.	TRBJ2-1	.	CASRLLSYNEQFF	TGTGCCAGCAGGTTACTCAGCTACAATGAGCAGTTCTTC
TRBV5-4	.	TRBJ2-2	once	CASSSASTSFTGELFF	TGTGCCAGCAGCTCAGCCTCGACTAGTTTCACCGGGGAGCTGTTTTTT
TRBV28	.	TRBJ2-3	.	CASRSLGASSTDTQYF	TGTGCCAGCAGGTCGTTGGGAGCTTCTAGCACAGATACGCAGTATTTT
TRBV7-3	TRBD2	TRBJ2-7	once	CASSLTFTSGRAEQYF	TGTGCCAGCAGCTTAACGTTCACTAGCGGGAGGGCCGAGCAGTACTTC
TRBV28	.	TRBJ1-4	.	CASSTPPGARSEKLFF	TGTGCCAGCAGTACGCCCCCCGGGGCGCGGAGTGAAAAACTGTTTTTT
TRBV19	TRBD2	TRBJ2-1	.	CASRPSGSPLGNEQFF	TGTGCCAGTAGGCCTAGCGGGAGTCCCCTGGGGAATGAGCAGTTCTTC
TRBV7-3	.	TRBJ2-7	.	CASSLNVAGVGEQYF	TGTGCCAGCAGCTTAAATGTAGCAGGGGTGGGCGAGCAGTACTTC
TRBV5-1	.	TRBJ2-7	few	CASSSGGYEQYF	TGCGCCAGCAGCTCAGGGGGGTACGAGCAGTACTTC
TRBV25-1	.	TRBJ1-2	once	CASSEYRSGLNYGYTF	TGTGCCAGCAGTGAATATCGGTCCGGTTTGAACTATGGCTACACCTTC
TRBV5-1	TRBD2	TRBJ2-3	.	CASSRLPSSGGADTQYF	TGCGCCAGCAGCCGGCTCCCTTCGAGCGGGGGAGCGGATACGCAGTATTTT
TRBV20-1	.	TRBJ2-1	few	CSASPHNEQFF	TGCAGTGCTAGCCCCCACAATGAGCAGTTCTTC
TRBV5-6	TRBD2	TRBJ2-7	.	CASSLGSGRINEQYF	TGTGCCAGCAGCTTGGGGAGCGGGAGGATCAACGAGCAGTACTTC
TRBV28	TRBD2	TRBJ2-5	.	CASSLLADIQETQYF	TGTGCCAGCAGTTTGCTAGCGGATATACAAGAGACCCAGTACTTC
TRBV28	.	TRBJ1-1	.	CASSPDTEAFF	TGTGCCAGCAGCCCAGACACTGAAGCTTTCTTT
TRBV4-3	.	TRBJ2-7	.	CASSQEVTNPTTHF	TGCGCCAGCAGCCAAGAAGTTACCAACCCCACCACCCACTTC
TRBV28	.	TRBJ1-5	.	CASSKGAVGPQHF	TGTGCCAGCAGTAAAGGGGCGGTTGGGCCCCAGCATTTT
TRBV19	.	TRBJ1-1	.	CASSRGGLNTEAFF	TGTGCCAGTAGCCGGGGGGGGCTGAACACTGAAGCTTTCTTT
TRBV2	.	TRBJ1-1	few	CASIPTTGNMNTEAFF	TGTGCCAGCATCCCTACCACTGGAAACATGAACACTGAAGCTTTCTTT
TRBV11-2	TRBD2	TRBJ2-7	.	CASSLGGGSPYEQYF	TGTGCCAGCAGCTTAGGGGGCGGGAGTCCCTACGAGCAGTACTTC
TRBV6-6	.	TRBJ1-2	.	CASMDGGTNYNGYTF	TGTGCCAGTATGGACGGTGGGACTAACTACAATGGCTACACCTTC
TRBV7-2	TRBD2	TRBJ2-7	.	CASSALGLEQYF	TGTGCCAGCAGCGCCCTGGGACTAGAGCAGTACTTC
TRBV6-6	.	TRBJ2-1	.	CASRGGRPYNEQFF	TGTGCCAGCAGAGGCGGACGACCCTACAATGAGCAGTTCTTC
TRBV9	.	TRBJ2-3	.	CASSVGGDRGTQYF	TGTGCCAGCAGCGTAGGCGGCGATAGGGGTACGCAGTATTTT
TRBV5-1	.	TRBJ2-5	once	CASSTTQETQYF	TGCGCCAGCAGCACCACGCAAGAGACCCAGTACTTC
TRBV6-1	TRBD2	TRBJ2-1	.	CASRPIGGSYNEQFF	TGTGCCAGCAGACCGATAGGCGGGAGCTACAATGAGCAGTTCTTC
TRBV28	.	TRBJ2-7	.	CASSSYGSSYEQYF	TGTGCCAGCAGTTCTTACGGGAGTTCCTACGAGCAGTACTTC
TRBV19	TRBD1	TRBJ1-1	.	CASFSDRVNTEAFF	TGTGCCAGTTTCAGTGACAGGGTGAACACTGAAGCTTTCTTT
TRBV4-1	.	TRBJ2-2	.	CASSQESRAGINTGELFF	TGCGCCAGCAGCCAAGAGTCCCGGGCGGGAATTAACACCGGGGAGCTGTTTTTT
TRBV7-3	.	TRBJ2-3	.	CASAPGSPTDTQYF	TGTGCCAGCGCACCAGGGTCCCCGACAGATACGCAGTATTTT
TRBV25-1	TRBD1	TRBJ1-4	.	CASSDGTGGFVGKLFF	TGTGCCAGCAGTGACGGGACAGGGGGATTCGTAGGAAAACTGTTTTTT
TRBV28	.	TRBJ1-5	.	CASSLYTPAEGPQHF	TGTGCCAGCAGTTTATACACACCGGCAGAGGGGCCCCAGCATTTT
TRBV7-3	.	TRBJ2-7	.	CASSPGPIGPYEQYF	TGTGCCAGCAGCCCTGGACCGATAGGCCCCTACGAGCAGTACTTC
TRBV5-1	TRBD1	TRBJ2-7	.	CASSFGQGGSYEQYF	TGCGCCAGCAGCTTCGGACAGGGGGGATCCTACGAGCAGTACTTC
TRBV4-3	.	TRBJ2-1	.	CASSQAVPRLGEQFF	TGCGCCAGCAGCCAAGCCGTACCCCGTCTTGGTGAGCAGTTCTTC
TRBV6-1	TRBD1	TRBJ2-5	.	CASSLGGARETQYF	TGTGCCAGCAGTCTAGGGGGCGCGAGGGAGACCCAGTACTTC
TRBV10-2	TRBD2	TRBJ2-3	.	CASKTLRREGDTQYF	TGCGCCAGCAAGACCTTGCGGCGGGAGGGAGATACGCAGTATTTT
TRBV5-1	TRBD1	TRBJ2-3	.	CASSPGQFTDTQYF	TGCGCCAGCAGCCCGGGACAGTTCACAGATACGCAGTATTTT
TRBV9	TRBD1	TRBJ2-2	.	CASSVAQGARGELFF	TGTGCCAGCAGCGTAGCACAGGGGGCTAGGGGGGAGCTGTTTTTT
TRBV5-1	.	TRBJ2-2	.	CASSGAFAGELFF	TGCGCCAGCAGCGGGGCCTTCGCCGGGGAGCTGTTTTTT
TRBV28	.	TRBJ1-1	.	CASIRGLEAFF	TGTGCCAGCATAAGAGGGCTTGAAGCTTTCTTT
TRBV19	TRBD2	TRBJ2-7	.	CASSTLGRDPYEQYF	TGTGCCAGTAGTACCCTCGGGAGGGATCCCTACGAGCAGTACTTC
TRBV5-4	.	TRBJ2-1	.	CASGGFNEQFF	TGTGCCAGCGGGGGTTTTAACGAGCAGTTCTTC
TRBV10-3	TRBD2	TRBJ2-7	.	CAIRLAGDFYEQYF	TGTGCCATCAGACTAGCGGGAGATTTCTACGAGCAGTACTTC
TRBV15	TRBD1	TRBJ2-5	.	CATSRGQGAGETQYF	TGTGCCACCAGCAGAGGACAGGGGGCGGGGGAGACCCAGTACTTC
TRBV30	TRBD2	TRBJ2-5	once	CAWSGLAGKGTQYF	TGTGCCTGGAGTGGACTAGCGGGAAAGGGGACCCAGTACTTC
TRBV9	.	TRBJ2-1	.	CASSVAEGYYNEQFF	TGTGCCAGCAGCGTAGCGGAGGGGTACTACAATGAGCAGTTCTTC
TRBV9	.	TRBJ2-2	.	CASARSSDTGELFF	TGTGCCAGCGCCCGGAGCTCGGATACCGGGGAGCTGTTTTTT
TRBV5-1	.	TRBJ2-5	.	CASSLEGSGQETQYF	TGCGCCAGCAGCTTGGAAGGTTCAGGGCAAGAGACCCAGTACTTC
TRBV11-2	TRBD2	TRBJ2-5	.	CASSFGLAGSKETQYF	TGTGCCAGCAGCTTCGGACTAGCGGGGAGTAAAGAGACCCAGTACTTC